The 15 T cell receptor beta chains below were found in one sample sequenced in a study of beta chain features in type 1 diabetes. Their antigen targets remain unknown. Expressed TCRB transcripts were sequenced after all isolated RNA was converted to cDNA. This table comes from immunoSEQ multiplex PCR, and its TCRdb copy is limited to in-frame clones, with some not included. The data show around 300,000 clones, with approximately 15% seen just once and around 0.015% held by the top ten. Study observations and caveats: TCRB CDR3 length was moderately but significantly reduced in all four CD4+ subsets of Type 1 diabetes patients.

Material: naive CD4+ T cells from blood. The receptors were sampled from a young man with type 1 diabetes.

The chain links TRBV18 to TRBJ2-3; TRBD2 agrees at 12 bases. The CDR3 covers 17 residues. The germline gives CDR1 KGHSH, CDR2 LQKENI. Trimming removed 2 bases from V and 6 bases from J; junction bases left unmatched: 9. The CDR3 region is CASSPTKTSGRKDTQYF. Written as DNA, the CDR3 is TGTGCCAGCTCACCAACGAAGACTAGCGGGAGAAAGGATACGCAGTATTTT.

This clone has a handful of counts. The CDR3 DNA reads as TGTGCCTGGAGTGGTTGGAACAGGGGGGCGACGGGGGGCTACACCTTC. Encoded protein: CAWSGWNRGATGGYTF. This rearrangement joins TRBV30 to TRBJ1-2, with TRBD1 identical over 8 bases. The ends lost 1 base at V and 8 bases at J; junction bases unmatched: 15. This CDR3 contains 16 residues. Germline V CDR1 and CDR2: GTSNPN, SVGIG (reference sequence).

The rearrangement joins TRBV9 to TRBJ2-4, with D maybe TRBD2 (5 bases). Germline CDR1 reads SGDLS; CDR2 reads YYNGEE. The CDR3 is made up of 15 amino acids. The V gene lost 2 bases and the J gene lost 0 bases, with 9 bases spanning the gap. In nucleotides, the CDR3 is TGTGCCAGCAGCGTTGGACTGCAAGCCAAAAACATTCAGTACTTC. Amino acid sequence: CASSVGLQAKNIQYF.

The V call is TRBV5-6, the J call TRBJ2-5; D perhaps matches TRBD2 (6 bases). Germline CDR1 SGHDT, CDR2 YYEEEE. V gave up 3 bases and J gave up 2 bases, with 11 bases separating them. The length of the CDR3 is 14 residues. Here the CDR3 reads CASSSGDQQETQYF. In DNA form, the CDR3 reads TGTGCCAGCAGCTCGGGGGACCAACAAGAGACCCAGTACTTC. Supplemented by reference TRBV5-6 and TRBJ2-5, the full variable domain reads DAGVTQSPTHLIKTRGQQVTLRCSPKSGHDTVSWYQQALGQGPQFIFQYYEEEERQRGNFPDRFSGHQFPNYSSELNVNALLLGDSALYLCASSSGDQQETQYFGPGTRLLVL.

In this sample, this clone turned up a few times. This rearrangement joins TRBV4-1 to TRBJ2-1; 7 bases match TRBD2. The V segment lost 1 base and the J segment 7 bases; nucleotides outside the gene matches: 7. Germline V CDR1 and CDR2: MGHRA, YSYEKL. This CDR3 region has 15 residues. The CDR3 coding sequence is TGCGCCAGCAGCCAAGTAGGGACTACTCGGAATGAGCAGTTCTTC. Its protein is CASSQVGTTRNEQFF.

The sample holds a few counts of this clone. V usage is TRBV18 and J usage is TRBJ2-7; 9 bases fit TRBD1. The CDR3 consists of 15 residues. Germline assignment: CDR1 KGHSH and CDR2 LQKENI. Losses at the gene ends were 3 bases for V and 7 bases for J; bases not matched to a gene: 10. CDR3 in amino acids: CASSPSGQGRREQYF. In DNA form, the CDR3 reads TGTGCCAGCTCACCCTCGGGACAGGGACGTCGGGAGCAGTACTTC. The variable domain in full, with the rest retrieved from reference TRBV18 and TRBJ2-7, is NAGVMQNPRHLVRRRGQEARLRCSPMKGHSHVYWYRQLPEEGLKFMVYLQKENIIDESGMPKERFSAEFPKEGPSILRIQQVVRGDSAAYFCASSPSGQGRREQYFGPGTRLTVT.

V and J are TRBV5-1 and TRBJ2-7; 8 bases match TRBD2. Germline V lookup: CDR1 SGHRS, CDR2 YFSETQ. CDR3 size: 15 residues. The J segment lost 3 bases and the V segment lost 4 bases, leaving 9 bases of the junction unmatched. CDR3 residues: CASSTTLAGGYEQYF. The CDR3 nucleotides read TGCGCCAGCAGCACTACTCTAGCGGGCGGCTACGAGCAGTACTTC.

In its sample, this clone was seen a few times. The rearrangement joins TRBV6-4 to TRBJ2-2; 9 nucleotides line up with TRBD2. Germline V lookup: CDR1 MRHNA, CDR2 SNTAGT. Trimming cost V 5 bases and J 5 bases; bases outside gene matches: 6. The CDR3 has 15 amino acids. The CDR3 sequence: CASSMREGRTGELFF. The CDR3 nucleotides are TGTGCCAGCAGTATGCGGGAGGGCCGAACCGGGGAGCTGTTTTTT.

The table lists this clone with a few counts. V usage is TRBV10-3 and J usage is TRBJ2-7, with TRBD1 as a possible D gene (5 bases). V lost 7 bases and J lost 5, with 15 bases in between. This CDR3 has 13 amino acids. Per the germline V gene, CDR1 is ENHRY and CDR2 is SYGVKD. The DNA for the CDR3 is TGTGCCATCACGAAGGGGAACTTAGACGAGCAGTACTTC. Its protein product is CAITKGNLDEQYF.

The chain has TRBV23-1 and TRBJ1-5, with D unresolved. TRBV23-1 is known as an ORF, though its function is uncertain. The germline V and J ends were trimmed by 5 bases and 7 bases, with 15 bases remaining between them. This CDR3 spans 14 amino acids. Here the CDR3 reads CASSKRVRCQPQHF. The CDR3 DNA reads as TGCGCCAGCAGTAAACGGGTAAGGTGCCAGCCCCAGCATTTT.

V usage is TRBV2 and J usage is TRBJ2-1; weak D call: TRBD2 (6 bases). V dropped 4 bases and J dropped 6 bases, with 13 bases sitting between them. There are 14 residues in the CDR3. Germline V gives CDR1 SNHLY, CDR2 FYNNEI. DNA of the CDR3: TGTGCCAGCAGTGGGGACTGGAACTTCAATGAGCAGTTCTTC. Translation: CASSGDWNFNEQFF.

There are a few counts of this clone. CDR3 nucleotides: TGTGCCAGCAGTTGGGGCGGGGTCCAAGAGACCCAGTACTTC. Amino acids: CASSWGGVQETQYF. This sequence joins TRBV27 and TRBJ2-5; D may be TRBD2 (6 bases). CDR3 length equals 14 residues. Trimming took off 4 bases at V and 1 base at J, with 10 bases between the two ends. CDR1 is MNHEY and CDR2 is SMNVEV in the germline V gene (reference sequence).

This clone was recorded a few times. The chain recombines TRBV5-1 with TRBJ2-5, with 7 bases fitting TRBD2. CDR1 is SGHRS, CDR2 YFSETQ, per germline. The CDR3 totals 16 residues. V gave up 5 bases and J gave up 2 bases; unmatched junction bases: 12. The CDR3 region has the DNA TGCGCCAGCAGTTTGCAGCGGGGAGTCGTGCAAGAGACCCAGTACTTC. It is translated as CASSLQRGVVQETQYF.

Only a few counts were recorded for this clone. The chain carries TRBV15 and TRBJ1-2; D is possibly TRBD1 (5 bases). The CDR3 has 19 amino acids. Germline CDR1 and CDR2: LNHNV and YYDKDF (reference sequence). Between the trimmed V and J ends, which lost 0 bases and 3 bases, there was a span of 23 bases. CDR3 loop: CATSRDSQGFGLGDYGYTF. DNA of the CDR3: TGTGCCACCAGCAGAGATAGTCAGGGATTTGGCTTGGGTGACTATGGCTACACCTTC.

To note about this clone: The sample has other DNA sequences that encode this CDR3 too. This chain uses TRBV28 with TRBJ2-3; no clear D. V was pared by 6 bases and J by 2 bases, with 3 bases between. Looked up from germline, CDR1 is MDHEN and CDR2 is SYDVKM. The length of the CDR3 is 11 residues. The chain's CDR3 is CASSLTDTQYF. DNA of the CDR3: TGTGCCAGCAGCCTCACAGATACGCAGTATTTT.